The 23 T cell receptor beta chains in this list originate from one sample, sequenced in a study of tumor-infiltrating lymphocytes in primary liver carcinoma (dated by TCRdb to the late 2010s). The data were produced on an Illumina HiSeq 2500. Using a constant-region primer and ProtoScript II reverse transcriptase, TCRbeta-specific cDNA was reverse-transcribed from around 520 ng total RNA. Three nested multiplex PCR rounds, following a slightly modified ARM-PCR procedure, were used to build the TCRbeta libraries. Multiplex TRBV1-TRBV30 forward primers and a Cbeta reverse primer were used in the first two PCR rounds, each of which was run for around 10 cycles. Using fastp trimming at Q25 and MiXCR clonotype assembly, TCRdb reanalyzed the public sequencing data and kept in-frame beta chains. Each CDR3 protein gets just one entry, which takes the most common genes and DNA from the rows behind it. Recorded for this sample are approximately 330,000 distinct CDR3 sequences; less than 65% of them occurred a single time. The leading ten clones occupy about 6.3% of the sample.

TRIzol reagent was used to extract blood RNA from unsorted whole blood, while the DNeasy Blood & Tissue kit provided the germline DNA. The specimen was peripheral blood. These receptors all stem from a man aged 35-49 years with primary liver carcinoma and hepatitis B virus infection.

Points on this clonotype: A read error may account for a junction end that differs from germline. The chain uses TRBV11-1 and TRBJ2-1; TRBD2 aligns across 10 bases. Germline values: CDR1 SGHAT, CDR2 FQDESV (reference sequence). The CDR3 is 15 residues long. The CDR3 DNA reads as TGTGCCAGCAGTTCTAGCGGGAGCTCCTACAATGGGCAGTTCTTC. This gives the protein CASSSSGSSYNGQFF.

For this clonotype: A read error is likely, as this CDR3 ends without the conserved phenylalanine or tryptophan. The CDR3 is CASGGGLGGGTEAFL. The CDR3 DNA sequence: TGTGCCAGCGGCGGAGGGTTGGGTGGGGGCACTGAAGCTTTCCTT. V gene TRBV11-2 combines with J gene TRBJ1-1, with D tentatively TRBD1 (5 bases). The V gene lost 8 bases and the J gene lost 4 bases, with 20 bases spanning the gap. Looked up from germline, CDR1 is SGHAT and CDR2 is FQNNGV. The CDR3 length is 15 residues.

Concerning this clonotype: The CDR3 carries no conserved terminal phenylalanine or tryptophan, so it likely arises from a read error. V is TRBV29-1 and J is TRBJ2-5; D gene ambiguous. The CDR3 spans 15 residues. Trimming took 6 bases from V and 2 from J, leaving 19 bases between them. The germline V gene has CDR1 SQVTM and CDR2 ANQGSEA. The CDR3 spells CSVPPFVTNQETQYY. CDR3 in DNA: TGCAGCGTGCCACCATTCGTGACAAATCAAGAGACCCAGTACTAC.

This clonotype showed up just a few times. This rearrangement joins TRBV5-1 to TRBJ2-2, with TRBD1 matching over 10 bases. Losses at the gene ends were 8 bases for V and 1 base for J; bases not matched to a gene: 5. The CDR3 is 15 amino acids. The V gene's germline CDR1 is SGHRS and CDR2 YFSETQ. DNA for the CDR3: TGCGCCAGTACCTGGACAGGGGGGAACACCGGGGAGCTGTTTTTT. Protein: CASTWTGGNTGELFF.

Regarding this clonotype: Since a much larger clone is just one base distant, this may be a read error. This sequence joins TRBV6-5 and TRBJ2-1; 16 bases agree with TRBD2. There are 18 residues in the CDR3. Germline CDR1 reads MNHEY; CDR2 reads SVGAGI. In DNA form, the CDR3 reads TGTGCCAGCAGCCCGGGACTAGCGGGAGGGAGCTCCTACGATGAGCAGTTCTTC. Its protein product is CASSPGLAGGSSYDEQFF.

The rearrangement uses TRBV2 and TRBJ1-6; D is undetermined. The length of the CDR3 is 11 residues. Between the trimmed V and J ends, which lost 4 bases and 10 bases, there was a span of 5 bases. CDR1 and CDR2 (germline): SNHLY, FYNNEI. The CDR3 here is CASSGTSPLHF. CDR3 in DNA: TGTGCCAGCAGTGGGACCTCACCCCTCCACTTT.

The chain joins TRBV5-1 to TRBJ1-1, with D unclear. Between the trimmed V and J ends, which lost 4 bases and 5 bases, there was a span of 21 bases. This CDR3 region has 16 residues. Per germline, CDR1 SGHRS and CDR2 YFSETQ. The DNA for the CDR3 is TGCGCCAGCAGCGCCGGTCTTCGGGGATATCGGACTGAAGCTTTCTTT. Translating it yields CASSAGLRGYRTEAFF.

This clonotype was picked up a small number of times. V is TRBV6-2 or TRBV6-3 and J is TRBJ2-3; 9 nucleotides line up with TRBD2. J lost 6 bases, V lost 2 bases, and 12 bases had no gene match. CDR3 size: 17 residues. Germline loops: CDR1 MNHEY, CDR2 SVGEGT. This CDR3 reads CASSYVWTSEVRDTQYF. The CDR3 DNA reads TGTGCCAGCAGTTACGTGTGGACTAGCGAGGTCAGGGATACGCAGTATTTT.

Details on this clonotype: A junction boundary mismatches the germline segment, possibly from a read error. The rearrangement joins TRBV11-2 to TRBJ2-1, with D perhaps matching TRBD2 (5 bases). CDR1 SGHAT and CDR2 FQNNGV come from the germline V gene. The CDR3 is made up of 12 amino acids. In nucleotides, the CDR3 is TGTGCCAGCGGTCCAGACTACGATGAGCAGTTCTTC. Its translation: CASGPDYDEQFF.

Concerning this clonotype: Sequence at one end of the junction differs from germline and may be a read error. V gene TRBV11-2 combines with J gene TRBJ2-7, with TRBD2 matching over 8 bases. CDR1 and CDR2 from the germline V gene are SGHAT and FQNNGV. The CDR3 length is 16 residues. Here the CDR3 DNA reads TGCGCCAGCAGTTTAGTATGGAGCGGGAGATGCTACGAGCAGTACTTC. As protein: CASSLVWSGRCYEQYF.

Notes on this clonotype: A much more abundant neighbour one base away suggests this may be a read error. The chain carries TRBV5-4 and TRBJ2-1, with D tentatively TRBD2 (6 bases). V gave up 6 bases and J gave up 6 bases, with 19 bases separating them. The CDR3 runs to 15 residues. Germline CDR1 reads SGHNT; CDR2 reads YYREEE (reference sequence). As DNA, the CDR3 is TGTGCCAGCACCCGGACTAACGGGCATACCAATGAGCAGTTCTTC. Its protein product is CASTRTNGHTNEQFF.

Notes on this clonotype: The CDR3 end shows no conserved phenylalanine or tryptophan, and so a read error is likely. Here the CDR3 reads CASSSLGEHTGELFS. DNA for the CDR3: TGTGCCAGCAGCTCCCTGGGAGAACACACCGGGGAGCTGTTTTCT. J is TRBJ2-2 and V is TRBV11-2; maybe TRBD2 (5 bases). V was trimmed by 4 bases and J by 3 bases, leaving 12 bases between them. The CDR3 contains 15 residues. In germline, CDR1 is SGHAT, CDR2 FQNNGV.

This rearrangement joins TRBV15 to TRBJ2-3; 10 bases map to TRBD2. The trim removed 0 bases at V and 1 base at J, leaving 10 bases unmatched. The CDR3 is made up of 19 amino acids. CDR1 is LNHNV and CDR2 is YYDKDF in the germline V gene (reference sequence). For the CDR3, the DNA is TGTGCCACCAGCAGAGAATTATCTGTTGGGACTAGCGGCACAGATACGCAGTATTTT. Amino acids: CATSRELSVGTSGTDTQYF.

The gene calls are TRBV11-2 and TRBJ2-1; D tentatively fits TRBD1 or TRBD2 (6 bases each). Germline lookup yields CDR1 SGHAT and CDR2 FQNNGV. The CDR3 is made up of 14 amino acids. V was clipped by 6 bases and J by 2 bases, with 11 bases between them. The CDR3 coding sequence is TGTGCCAGCAGGCCGGGGGCCACCTACAATGAGCAGTTCTTC. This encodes CASRPGATYNEQFF.

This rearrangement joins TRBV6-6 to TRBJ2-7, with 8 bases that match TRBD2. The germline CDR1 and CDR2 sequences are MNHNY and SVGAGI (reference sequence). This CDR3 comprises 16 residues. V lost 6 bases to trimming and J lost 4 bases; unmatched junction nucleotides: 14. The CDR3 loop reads CASRQGVGTSVYEQYF. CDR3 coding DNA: TGTGCCAGCAGACAGGGCGTTGGGACTAGTGTGTACGAGCAGTACTTC.

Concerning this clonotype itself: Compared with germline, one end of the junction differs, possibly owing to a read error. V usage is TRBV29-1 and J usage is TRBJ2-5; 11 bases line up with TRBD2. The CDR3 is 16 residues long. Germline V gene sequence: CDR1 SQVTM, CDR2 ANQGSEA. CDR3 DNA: TGCAGCTTTGAAGATCGCCTAGCGGGAGGTCCAGTGACACAGTACTTC. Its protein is CSFEDRLAGGPVTQYF.

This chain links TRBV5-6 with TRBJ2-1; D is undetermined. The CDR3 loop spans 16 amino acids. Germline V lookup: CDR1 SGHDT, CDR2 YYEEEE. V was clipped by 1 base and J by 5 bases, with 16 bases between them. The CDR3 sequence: CASSLTATLSNNEQFF. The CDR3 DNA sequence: TGTGCCAGCAGCTTGACGGCCACGCTTAGCAACAATGAGCAGTTCTTC.

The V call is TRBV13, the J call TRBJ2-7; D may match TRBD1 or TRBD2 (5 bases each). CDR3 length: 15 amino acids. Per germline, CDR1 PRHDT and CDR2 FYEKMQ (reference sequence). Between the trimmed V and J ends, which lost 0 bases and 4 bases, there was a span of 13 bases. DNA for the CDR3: TGTGCCAGCAGCTTAGGCGTCGGGGCCAGGTACGAGCAGTACTTC. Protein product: CASSLGVGARYEQYF.

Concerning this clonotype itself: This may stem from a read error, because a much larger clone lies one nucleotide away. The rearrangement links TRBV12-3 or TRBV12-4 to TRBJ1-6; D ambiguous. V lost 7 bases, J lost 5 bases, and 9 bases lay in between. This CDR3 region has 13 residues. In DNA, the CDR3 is TGTGCCAGCACCCGGGGTCATAATTCACCCCTCCACTTT. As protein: CASTRGHNSPLHF.

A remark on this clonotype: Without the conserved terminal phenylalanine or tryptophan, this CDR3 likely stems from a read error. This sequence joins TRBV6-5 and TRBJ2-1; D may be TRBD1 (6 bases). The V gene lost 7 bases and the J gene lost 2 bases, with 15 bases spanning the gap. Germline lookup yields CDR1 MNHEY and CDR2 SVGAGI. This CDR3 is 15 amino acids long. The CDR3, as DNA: TGTGCCAGCACCCAGGGGCAGGGGCCCTACAATGAGCAGTTCTAC. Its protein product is CASTQGQGPYNEQFY.

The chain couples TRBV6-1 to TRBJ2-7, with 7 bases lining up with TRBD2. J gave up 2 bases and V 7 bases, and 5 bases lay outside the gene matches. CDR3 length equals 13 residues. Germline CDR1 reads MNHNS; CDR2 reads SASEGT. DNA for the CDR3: TGTGCCAGCACCCTAGCGGCGACCTACGAGCAGTACTTC. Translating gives CASTLAATYEQYF.

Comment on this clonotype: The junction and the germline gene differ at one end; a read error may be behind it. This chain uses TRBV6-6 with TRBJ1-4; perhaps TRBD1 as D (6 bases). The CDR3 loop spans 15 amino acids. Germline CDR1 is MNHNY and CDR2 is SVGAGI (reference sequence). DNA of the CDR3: TGTGTCAGCAGGGTACAGGGCGGAAGCTCTGAAAAACTGTTTTTT. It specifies CVSRVQGGSSEKLFF.

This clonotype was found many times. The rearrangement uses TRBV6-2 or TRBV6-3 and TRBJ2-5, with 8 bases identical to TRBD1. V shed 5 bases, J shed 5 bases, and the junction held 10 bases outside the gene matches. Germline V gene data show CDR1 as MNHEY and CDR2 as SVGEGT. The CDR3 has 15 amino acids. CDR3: CASSRQGNGGETQYF. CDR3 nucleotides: TGTGCCAGCAGTCGACAGGGGAATGGTGGGGAGACCCAGTACTTC.